A selection of T cell receptor beta chains follows, all from one sample in a study of blood T cell repertoires in COVID-19. Produced via immunoSEQ multiplex PCR; TCRdb's table is partial and in-frame only. The data show about 120,000 clones, around three quarters seen once. Sequencing was carried out using peripheral blood. The receptors shown here come from a man aged 55-75 years with active or convalescent COVID-19. Both conserved end residues are part of each CDR3. The D gene is left open where the match is weak. A clone size is listed for some rows: how often the clone was seen (once, few, many), or a class if it is expanded.

.,TRBJ1-3,TRBD1,TRBV28,TGTGCCAGCAGCAACACAGGGGCTGGAAACACCATATATTTT,CASSNTGAGNTIYF
.,TRBJ1-5,TRBD1,TRBV6-5,TGTGCCAGCAGTCTAGGACAGGGACGCAATCAGCCCCAGCATTTT,CASSLGQGRNQPQHF
.,TRBJ2-1,TRBD2,TRBV4-3,TGCGCCAGCAGCCAGGTAGCGGGAGGATCATACAATGAGCAGTTCTTC,CASSQVAGGSYNEQFF
.,TRBJ1-2,.,TRBV27,TGTGCCAGCAGTTTACGGGGGTCTGGCTACACCTTC,CASSLRGSGYTF
.,TRBJ2-2,TRBD2,TRBV5-1,TGCGCCAGCAGCGTAACTAGCGGAAACACCGGGGAGCTGTTTTTT,CASSVTSGNTGELFF
few,TRBJ2-7,TRBD1,TRBV19,TGTGCCAGTAGCCAAGGACAGGGCCCAGGGTGGCAGTACTTC,CASSQGQGPGWQYF
.,TRBJ2-7,.,TRBV12-3/TRBV12-4,TGTGCCAGCAGTCTTTTAGGGACATACGAGCAGTACTTC,CASSLLGTYEQYF
.,TRBJ2-3,.,TRBV28,TGTGCCAGCCAGCCCCGCGGTAGCACAGATACGCAGTATTTT,CASQPRGSTDTQYF
few,TRBJ1-1,.,TRBV11-1,TGTGCCAGCAGCTTAGACGGGAGGACTGAAGCTTTCTTT,CASSLDGRTEAFF
.,TRBJ1-2,.,TRBV16,TGTGCCAGCAGCCAATCAACGGTACTTAACTATGGCTACACCTTC,CASSQSTVLNYGYTF
few,TRBJ2-7,.,TRBV20-1,TGCAGCGCGGGTGGGGTCGAGCAGTACTTC,CSAGGVEQYF
.,TRBJ2-1,TRBD2,TRBV4-2,TGTGCCAGCAGCCAAGGACTAGCGGGAGGGGAGCAGTTCTTC,CASSQGLAGGEQFF
.,TRBJ2-6,.,TRBV5-1,TGCGCCAGCAGCTTAGGAGGCTCTGGGGCCAACGTCCTGACTTTC,CASSLGGSGANVLTF
many,TRBJ1-5,.,TRBV28,TGTGCCAGCAGTTTATCGTTCGACAGTGGGATTTATAGCAATCAGCCCCAGCATTTT,CASSLSFDSGIYSNQPQHF
.,TRBJ2-6,.,TRBV19,TGTGCCAGTAGTATACTACCCAACCAAGCTGGGGCCAACGTCCTGACTTTC,CASSILPNQAGANVLTF
few,TRBJ2-4,.,TRBV4-1,TGCGCCAGCAGCCAAGTTAGTCCCAGGGGGGACCTGGGTCAGTACTTC,CASSQVSPRGDLGQYF
few,TRBJ2-6,.,TRBV3-1/TRBV3-2,TGTGCCAGCAGCCCAGACAGCTCTGGGGCCAACGTCCTGACTTTC,CASSPDSSGANVLTF
.,TRBJ1-2,.,TRBV6-2/TRBV6-3,TGTGCCAGCAGTTACGTACAGCTAAATGGCTACACCTTC,CASSYVQLNGYTF
.,TRBJ1-2,TRBD1,TRBV7-9,TGTGCCAGCAGCTTAAGACCCACGGGGACAGGGGTTAACTATGGCTACACCTTC,CASSLRPTGTGVNYGYTF
.,TRBJ1-2,TRBD1,TRBV5-1,TGCGCCAGCAGCAAGGACAGGGAGTTCGGCTACACCTTC,CASSKDREFGYTF
.,TRBJ2-7,.,TRBV6-2/TRBV6-3,.,CASSPFGSGTYEQYF
.,TRBJ2-2,.,TRBV19,TGTGCCAGTAGTATAAAACGGGCCGGGGAGCTGTTTTTT,CASSIKRAGELFF
.,TRBJ2-3,TRBD2,TRBV29-1,TGCAGCGTTGCTAGCGGGAGTACAACAGATACGCAGTATTTT,CSVASGSTTDTQYF
once,TRBJ2-1,.,TRBV5-1,TGCGCCAGCAGCTTAGGAGGGCCCGAGCAGTTCTTC,CASSLGGPEQFF
.,TRBJ2-1,TRBD2,TRBV5-1,TGCGCCAGCAGCTTAGGACTAGCGGGAGGGAGAAATGAGCAGTTCTTC,CASSLGLAGGRNEQFF
.,TRBJ2-5,.,TRBV18,TGTGCCAGCTCACCGCGACAGGTGCGGGAGACCCAGTACTTC,CASSPRQVRETQYF
.,TRBJ2-5,TRBD1,TRBV5-1,TGCGCCAGCAGCCGAGAGGGACAGAGGGAAGCGGAGACCCAGTACTTC,CASSREGQREAETQYF
.,TRBJ1-1,.,TRBV7-8,TGTGCCAGCAGCTTATATTTCAGCACTGAAGCTTTCTTT,CASSLYFSTEAFF
.,TRBJ2-1,TRBD2,TRBV7-2,TGTGCCAGCAGCTTAAGGGCTAGCGGTTGGGAGCAGTTCTTC,CASSLRASGWEQFF
.,TRBJ2-3,.,TRBV7-2,TGTGCCAGCAGCTTAGCGGGGGCCACAGATACGCAGTATTTT,CASSLAGATDTQYF
few,TRBJ2-3,TRBD2,TRBV9,TGTGCCAGCAGCCCCGGACTAGAATCAGATACGCAGTATTTT,CASSPGLESDTQYF
.,TRBJ2-3,TRBD2,TRBV19,TGTGCCATCCCAGGACTAGCGGGAGGTCAGATGTGGACAGATACGCAGTATTTT,CAIPGLAGGQMWTDTQYF
.,TRBJ1-2,TRBD1,TRBV7-9,TGTGCCAGCAGCTTCGGGACAGGAGGCTACACCTTC,CASSFGTGGYTF
.,TRBJ2-6,.,TRBV5-1,TGCGCCAGCAGCTCCGGACTGAGGGGGGCCAACGTCCTGACTTTC,CASSSGLRGANVLTF
few,TRBJ1-5,.,TRBV6-4,TGTGCCAGCAGTGAAGGGGGGGGCCAGCCCCAGCATTTT,CASSEGGGQPQHF
.,TRBJ2-3,.,TRBV9,TGTGCCAGCAGCGCCCCGGAGAGAGGGGCGGGGTTCACAGATACGCAGTATTTT,CASSAPERGAGFTDTQYF
.,TRBJ2-1,.,TRBV11-3,TGTGCCAGCAGCCCGACTAGCAATGAGCAGTTCTTC,CASSPTSNEQFF
.,TRBJ2-5,TRBD2,TRBV11-2,TGTGCCAGCAACCTAGCGGGAGGAGGTGAGACCCAGTACTTC,CASNLAGGGETQYF
few,TRBJ1-5,TRBD1,TRBV12-3/TRBV12-4,TGTGCCAGCAGCGACAGGGAAGGGCAGCCCCAGCATTTT,CASSDREGQPQHF
.,TRBJ2-7,TRBD2,TRBV27,TGTGCCAGCAGTCCACTCCCCGGGACTAGTTTCCACGAGCAGTACTTC,CASSPLPGTSFHEQYF
.,TRBJ2-3,TRBD2,TRBV9,TGTGCCAGCAGCGTAACTAGCGGCTACACAGATACGCAGTATTTT,CASSVTSGYTDTQYF
.,TRBJ2-5,.,TRBV5-1,TGCGCCAGCAGTCTTTTGCAGGGTGGGGAGACCCAGTACTTC,CASSLLQGGETQYF
.,TRBJ2-5,.,TRBV7-9,TGTGCCAGCAGCTTAGGCGGAGGGAGGTACCAAGAGACCCAGTACTTC,CASSLGGGRYQETQYF
.,TRBJ1-5,.,TRBV7-8,TGTGCCAGCAGCTTAGTGGCTCAACAGCCCCAGCATTTT,CASSLVAQQPQHF
.,TRBJ2-1,.,TRBV10-3,TGTGCCATCAGTGAGTCTGCGGGCGAGCAGTTCTTC,CAISESAGEQFF
.,TRBJ1-1,.,TRBV27,TGTGCCAGCAGTCTGCGAGGACAGCCCTTGACGTTGAACACTGAAGCTTTCTTT,CASSLRGQPLTLNTEAFF
.,TRBJ1-1,TRBD1,TRBV6-5,TGTGCCAGCAGTTATTCCGAGGGGGCCTACACTGAAGCTTTCTTT,CASSYSEGAYTEAFF